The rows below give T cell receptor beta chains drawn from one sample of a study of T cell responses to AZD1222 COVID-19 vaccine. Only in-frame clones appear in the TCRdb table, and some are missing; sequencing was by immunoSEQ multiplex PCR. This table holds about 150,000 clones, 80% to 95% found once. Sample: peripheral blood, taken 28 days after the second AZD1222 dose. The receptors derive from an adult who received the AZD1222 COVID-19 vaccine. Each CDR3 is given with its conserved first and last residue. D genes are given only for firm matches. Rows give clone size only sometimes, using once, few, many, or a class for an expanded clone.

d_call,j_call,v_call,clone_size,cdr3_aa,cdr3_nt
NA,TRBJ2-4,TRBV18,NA,CASSPPTGNIQYF,TGTGCCAGCTCACCACCAACGGGAAACATTCAGTACTTC
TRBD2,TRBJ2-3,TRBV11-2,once,CASSLAGGGTDTQYF,TGTGCCAGCAGCTTAGCGGGGGGAGGCACAGATACGCAGTATTTT
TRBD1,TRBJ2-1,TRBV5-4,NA,CASSAGTGFYNEQFF,TGTGCCAGCAGCGCGGGGACAGGATTTTACAATGAGCAGTTCTTC
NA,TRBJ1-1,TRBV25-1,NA,CASRSTLNTEAFF,TGTGCCAGCAGGAGTACCTTGAACACTGAAGCTTTCTTT
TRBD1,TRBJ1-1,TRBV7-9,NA,CASSEGQGRTEAFF,TGTGCCAGCAGCGAAGGACAGGGAAGGACTGAAGCTTTCTTT
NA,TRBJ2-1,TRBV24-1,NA,CATSTLREQFF,TGTGCCACCAGCACCCTCAGAGAGCAGTTCTTC
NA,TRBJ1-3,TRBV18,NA,CASSPPGGLTSGNTIYF,TGTGCCAGCTCACCACCCGGGGGCCTAACCTCTGGAAACACCATATATTTT
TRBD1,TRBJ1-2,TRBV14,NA,CASSHFTGGYGYTF,TGTGCCAGCAGCCACTTCACAGGGGGCTATGGCTACACCTTC
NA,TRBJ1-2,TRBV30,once,CAWSVGQGGYGYTF,TGTGCCTGGAGTGTGGGGCAGGGAGGCTATGGCTACACCTTC
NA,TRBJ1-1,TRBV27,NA,CASIRGTEAFF,TGTGCCAGCATTAGGGGGACTGAAGCTTTCTTT
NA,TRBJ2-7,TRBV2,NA,CASRVGLYYEQYF,TGTGCCAGCAGGGTTGGACTGTACTACGAGCAGTACTTC
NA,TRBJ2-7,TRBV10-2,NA,CASRGDEQYF,TGCGCCAGCAGAGGGGACGAGCAGTACTTC
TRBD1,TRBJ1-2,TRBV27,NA,CASSGRTGGNYGYTF,TGTGCCAGCAGTGGCCGGACAGGGGGAAACTATGGCTACACCTTC
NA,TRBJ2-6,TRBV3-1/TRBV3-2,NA,CASSRDGGANVLTF,TGTGCCAGCAGCCGGGACGGTGGGGCCAACGTCCTGACTTTC
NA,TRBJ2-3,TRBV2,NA,CASIRSQSTDTQYF,TGTGCCAGCATCCGGTCCCAGAGCACAGATACGCAGTATTTT
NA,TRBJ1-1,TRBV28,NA,CASSQHLDTEAFF,TGTGCCAGCAGTCAGCACCTGGACACTGAAGCTTTCTTT
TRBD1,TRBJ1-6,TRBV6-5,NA,CAVSTGANSPLHF,TGTGCCGTCTCGACAGGGGCCAATTCACCCCTCCACTTT